This T cell receptor (beta chain) stems from a study of blood T cell repertoires in COVID-19. Assay: immunoSEQ multiplex PCR; the TCRdb copy retains only in-frame clones and omits some. Of some 220,000 clones in the sample, about 88% were seen once. Germline V lookup: CDR1 SGHDT, CDR2 YYEEEE. This CDR3 contains 12 residues. Trimming stripped 3 bases from V and 10 bases from J, with 13 bases between. V usage is TRBV5-6 and J usage is TRBJ1-2; a weak D match, TRBD1 (5 bases). The sequencing sample was made of peripheral blood. The sequence was obtained from a man over 45 who had recovered from COVID-19. CDR3 region: CASSSHPTVYTF. In nucleotides, the CDR3 is TGTGCCAGCAGCTCACACCCGACAGTCTACACCTTC. The entire variable domain, with the rest obtained from reference TRBV5-6 and TRBJ1-2, is as follows: DAGVTQSPTHLIKTRGQQVTLRCSPKSGHDTVSWYQQALGQGPQFIFQYYEEEERQRGNFPDRFSGHQFPNYSSELNVNALLLGDSALYLCASSSHPTVYTFGSGTRLTVV.